This T cell receptor (beta chain) was identified in a study of tumor and adjacent non-tumor tissue in lung cancer. Study findings and constraints: Tumor tissue had significantly higher TCR diversity than normal lung.

TCRbeta libraries were built with three rounds of nested PCR, modified from ARM-PCR. TCRdb recomputed calls from the multiplex PCR reads with MiXCR, one row per CDR3 protein. This sample carries some 97,000 distinct CDR3 sequences, about 60% of them seen once, and the ten largest clones take roughly 20%. This sample's RNA came from whole unsorted tissue. Distant lung tissue was collected more than 3 cm away from the tumor edge. A word on this clonotype: Its target is not known. A junction end diverges from the germline sequence, so it may reflect a read error.

The CDR3 contains 14 residues. Germline CDR1 MNHEY, CDR2 SVGAGI. This clonotype was sampled from a man younger than 45 with non-small cell lung cancer. The specimen sequenced was distant non-tumor lung tissue. The rearrangement links TRBV6-5 to TRBJ2-2; tentatively, D is TRBD2 (6 bases). The CDR3 DNA reads as TGCGCCAGCAGGCGGGACGCGAGCACCGGGGTGCTGTTTTTT. Its protein product is CASRRDASTGVLFF.